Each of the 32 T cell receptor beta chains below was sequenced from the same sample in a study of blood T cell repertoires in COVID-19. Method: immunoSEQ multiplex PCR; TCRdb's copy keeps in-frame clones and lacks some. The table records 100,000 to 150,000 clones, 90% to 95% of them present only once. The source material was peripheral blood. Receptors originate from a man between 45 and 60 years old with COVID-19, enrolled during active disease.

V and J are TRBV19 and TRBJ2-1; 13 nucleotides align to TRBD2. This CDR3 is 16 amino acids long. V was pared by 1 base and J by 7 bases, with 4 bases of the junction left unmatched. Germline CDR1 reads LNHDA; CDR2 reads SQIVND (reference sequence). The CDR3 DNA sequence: TGTGCCAGTAGTATAGTCGGGACTAGCGGGAAGAATGAGCAGTTCTTC. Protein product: CASSIVGTSGKNEQFF.

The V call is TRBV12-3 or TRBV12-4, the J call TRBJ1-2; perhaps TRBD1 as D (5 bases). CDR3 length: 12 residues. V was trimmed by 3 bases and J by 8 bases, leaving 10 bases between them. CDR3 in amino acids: CASSLQGEGYTF. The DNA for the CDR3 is TGTGCCAGCAGTTTGCAGGGTGAAGGCTACACCTTC.

CDR3 sequence reads: CASSTGVYQETQYF. The DNA of the CDR3 is TGTGCCAGCTCTACAGGGGTGTACCAAGAGACCCAGTACTTC. The chain carries TRBV18 and TRBJ2-5, with 7 bases lining up with TRBD1. The CDR3 sequence is 14 residues long. Germline V gene sequence: CDR1 KGHSH, CDR2 LQKENI. Trimming cost V 6 bases and J 0 bases; bases outside gene matches: 4. Full variable domain (rest looked up from reference TRBV18 and TRBJ2-5): NAGVMQNPRHLVRRRGQEARLRCSPMKGHSHVYWYRQLPEEGLKFMVYLQKENIIDESGMPKERFSAEFPKEGPSILRIQQVVRGDSAAYFCASSTGVYQETQYFGPGTRLLVL.

The CDR3 here is CASSANRGRKDIQYF. The CDR3 region has the DNA TGTGCCAGCAGCGCAAACAGGGGGCGCAAGGACATTCAGTACTTC. J is TRBJ2-4 and V is TRBV5-6; 9 bases match TRBD1. The CDR3 loop spans 15 amino acids. The V gene end was trimmed by 4 bases and the J gene end by 8 bases; junction bases not matched to a gene: 10. The V gene's germline CDR1 is SGHDT and CDR2 YYEEEE.

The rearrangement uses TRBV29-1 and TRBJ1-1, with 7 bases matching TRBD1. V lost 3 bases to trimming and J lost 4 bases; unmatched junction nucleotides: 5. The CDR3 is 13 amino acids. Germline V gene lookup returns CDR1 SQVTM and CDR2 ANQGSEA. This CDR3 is CSVDRGTSTEAFF. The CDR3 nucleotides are TGCAGCGTTGACAGGGGGACGAGCACTGAAGCTTTCTTT.

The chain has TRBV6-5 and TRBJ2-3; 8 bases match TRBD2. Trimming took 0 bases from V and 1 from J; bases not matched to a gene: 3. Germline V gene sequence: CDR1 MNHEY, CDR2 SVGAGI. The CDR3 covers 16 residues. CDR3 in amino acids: CASSYSRGGGTDTQYF. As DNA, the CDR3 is TGTGCCAGCAGTTACTCCCGGGGGGGTGGCACAGATACGCAGTATTTT.

The CDR3, as DNA: TGTGCCAGCAGCTTAGCTTCGACAGCCATGGAGCAGTACTTC. This translates into CASSLASTAMEQYF. The genes are TRBV7-9 and TRBJ2-7, with D perhaps TRBD1 (5 bases). V was pared by 0 bases and J by 7 bases, with 13 bases between. The CDR3 is made up of 14 amino acids. Germline values: CDR1 SEHNR, CDR2 FQNEAQ (reference sequence).

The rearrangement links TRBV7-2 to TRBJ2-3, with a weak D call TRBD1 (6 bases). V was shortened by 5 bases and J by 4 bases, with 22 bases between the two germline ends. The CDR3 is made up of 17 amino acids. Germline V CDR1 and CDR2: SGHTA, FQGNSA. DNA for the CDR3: TGTGCCAGCAGCCCCCAGGTTGTTTGGGCAGGGGCAGATACGCAGTATTTT. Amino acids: CASSPQVVWAGADTQYF.

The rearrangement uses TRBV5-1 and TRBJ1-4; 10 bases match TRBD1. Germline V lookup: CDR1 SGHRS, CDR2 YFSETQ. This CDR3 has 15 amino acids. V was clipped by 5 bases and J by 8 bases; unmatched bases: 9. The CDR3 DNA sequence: TGCGCCAGCAGGGGACAGGGGCGCGGAGAGGAAAAACTGTTTTTT. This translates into CASRGQGRGEEKLFF.

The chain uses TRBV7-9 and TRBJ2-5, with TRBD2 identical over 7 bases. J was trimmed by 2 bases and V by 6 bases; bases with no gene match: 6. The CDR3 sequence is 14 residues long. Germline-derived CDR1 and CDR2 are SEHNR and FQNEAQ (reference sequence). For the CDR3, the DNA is TGTGCCAGCAGAAATGGGGGGGGTCAAGAGACCCAGTACTTC. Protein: CASRNGGGQETQYF.

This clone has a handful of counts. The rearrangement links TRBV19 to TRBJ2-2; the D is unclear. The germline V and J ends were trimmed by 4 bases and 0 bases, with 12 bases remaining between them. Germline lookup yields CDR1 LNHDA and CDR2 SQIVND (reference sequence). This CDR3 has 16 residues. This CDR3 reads CASSKAYSANTGELFF. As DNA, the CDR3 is TGTGCCAGTAGTAAAGCTTACTCGGCGAACACCGGGGAGCTGTTTTTT.

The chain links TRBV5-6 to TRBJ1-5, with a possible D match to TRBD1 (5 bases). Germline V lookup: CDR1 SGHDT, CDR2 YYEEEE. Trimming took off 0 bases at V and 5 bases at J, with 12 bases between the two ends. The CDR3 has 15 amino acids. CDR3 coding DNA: TGTGCCAGCAGCTTGGCGCAGGGAAACGATCAGCCCCAGCATTTT. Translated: CASSLAQGNDQPQHF.

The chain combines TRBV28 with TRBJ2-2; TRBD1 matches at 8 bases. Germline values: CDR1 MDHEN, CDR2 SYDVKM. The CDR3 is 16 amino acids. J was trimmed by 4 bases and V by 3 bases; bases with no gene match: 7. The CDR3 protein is CASSLAGTGGTGELFF. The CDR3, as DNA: TGTGCCAGCAGTTTGGCTGGGACAGGTGGCACCGGGGAGCTGTTTTTT.

The CDR3 is CAWSVRLGTSSEAFF. The CDR3 DNA reads as TGTGCCTGGAGTGTACGGTTGGGGACAAGCTCTGAAGCTTTCTTT. The genes are TRBV30 and TRBJ1-1, with a tentative D call TRBD1 (6 bases). Per germline, CDR1 GTSNPN and CDR2 SVGIG (reference sequence). With 0 bases removed from V and 6 bases from J, the gap between germline ends came to 17 bases. This CDR3 is built from 15 residues.

This CDR3 reads CASSQDLEGYQPQHF. In nucleotides, the CDR3 is TGCGCCAGCAGCCAAGATCTTGAGGGTTATCAGCCCCAGCATTTT. The rearrangement joins TRBV4-1 to TRBJ1-5; D unresolved. V lost 0 bases to trimming and J lost 5 bases, with 11 bases between them. The CDR3 runs 15 residues. Germline V CDR1 and CDR2: MGHRA, YSYEKL.

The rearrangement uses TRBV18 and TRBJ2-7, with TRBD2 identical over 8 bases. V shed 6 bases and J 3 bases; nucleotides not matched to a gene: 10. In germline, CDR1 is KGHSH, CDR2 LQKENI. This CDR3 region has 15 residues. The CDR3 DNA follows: TGTGCCAGCTCGGTGAATAGCGGGACTTTCTACGAGCAGTACTTC. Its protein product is CASSVNSGTFYEQYF.

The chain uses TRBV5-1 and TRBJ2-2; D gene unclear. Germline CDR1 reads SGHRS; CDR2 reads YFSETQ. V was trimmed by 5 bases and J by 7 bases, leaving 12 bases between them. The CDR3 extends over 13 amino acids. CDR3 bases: TGCGCCAGCAGTCTGCTTGTTAGCGGGGAGCTGTTTTTT. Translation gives CASSLLVSGELFF.

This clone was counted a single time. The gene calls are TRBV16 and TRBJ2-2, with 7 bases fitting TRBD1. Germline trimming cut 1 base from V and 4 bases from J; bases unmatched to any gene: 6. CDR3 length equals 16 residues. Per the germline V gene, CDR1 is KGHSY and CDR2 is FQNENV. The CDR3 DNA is TGTGCCAGCAGCCAATTGACAGGGAAGGTCACCGGGGAGCTGTTTTTT. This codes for CASSQLTGKVTGELFF.

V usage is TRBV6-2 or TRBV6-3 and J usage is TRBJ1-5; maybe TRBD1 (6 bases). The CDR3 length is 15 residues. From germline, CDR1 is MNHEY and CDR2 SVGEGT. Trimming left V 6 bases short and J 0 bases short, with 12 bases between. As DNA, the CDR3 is TGTGCCAGCAGCATGAGACAGGCTAGCAATCAGCCCCAGCATTTT. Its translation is CASSMRQASNQPQHF.

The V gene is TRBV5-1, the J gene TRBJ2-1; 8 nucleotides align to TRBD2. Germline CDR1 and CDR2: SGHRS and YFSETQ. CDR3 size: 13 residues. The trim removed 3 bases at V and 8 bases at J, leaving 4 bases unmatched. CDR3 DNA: TGCGCCAGCAGCTGGACTAGCCTATATGAGCAGTTCTTC. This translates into CASSWTSLYEQFF.

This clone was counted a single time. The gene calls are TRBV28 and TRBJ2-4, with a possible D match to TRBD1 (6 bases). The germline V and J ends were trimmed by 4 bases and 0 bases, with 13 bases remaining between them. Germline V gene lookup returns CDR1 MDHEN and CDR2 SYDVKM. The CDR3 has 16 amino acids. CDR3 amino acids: CASSSGQKLAKNIQYF. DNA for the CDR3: TGTGCCAGCAGTTCCGGACAGAAACTAGCCAAAAACATTCAGTACTTC.

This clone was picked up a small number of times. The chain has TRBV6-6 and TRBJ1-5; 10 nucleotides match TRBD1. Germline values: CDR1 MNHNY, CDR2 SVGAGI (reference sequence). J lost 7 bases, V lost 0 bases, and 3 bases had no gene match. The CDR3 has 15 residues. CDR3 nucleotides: TGTGCCAGCAGTTACTCCGGACAGGGGGAGCAGCCCCAGCATTTT. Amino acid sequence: CASSYSGQGEQPQHF.

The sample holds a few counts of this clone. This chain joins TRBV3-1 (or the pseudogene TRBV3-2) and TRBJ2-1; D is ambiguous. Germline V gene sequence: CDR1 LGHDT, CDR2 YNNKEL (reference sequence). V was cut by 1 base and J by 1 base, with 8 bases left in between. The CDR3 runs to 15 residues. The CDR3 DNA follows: TGTGCCAGCAGCCAAGTAGTCTTGTCCTACAATGAGCAGTTCTTC. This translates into CASSQVVLSYNEQFF.

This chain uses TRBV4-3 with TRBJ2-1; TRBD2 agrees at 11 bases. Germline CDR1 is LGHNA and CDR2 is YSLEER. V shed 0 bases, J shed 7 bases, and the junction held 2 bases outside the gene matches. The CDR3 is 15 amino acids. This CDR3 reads CASSQETSGKNEQFF. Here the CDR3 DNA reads TGCGCCAGCAGCCAAGAGACTAGCGGGAAAAATGAGCAGTTCTTC.

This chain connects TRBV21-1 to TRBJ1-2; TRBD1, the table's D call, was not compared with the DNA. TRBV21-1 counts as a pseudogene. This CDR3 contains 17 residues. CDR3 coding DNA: TGTGCCAGCAGCAAATCTCAGGCCCCACAGGGACACTATGGCTACACCTTC. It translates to CASSKSQAPQGHYGYTF.

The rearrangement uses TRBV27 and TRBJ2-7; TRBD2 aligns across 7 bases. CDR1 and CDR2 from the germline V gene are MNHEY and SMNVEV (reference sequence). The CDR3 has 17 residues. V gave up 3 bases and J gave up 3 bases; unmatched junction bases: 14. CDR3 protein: CASSFRRESTTFYEQYF. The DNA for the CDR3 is TGTGCCAGCAGTTTCAGGCGGGAGTCGACCACCTTCTACGAGCAGTACTTC.

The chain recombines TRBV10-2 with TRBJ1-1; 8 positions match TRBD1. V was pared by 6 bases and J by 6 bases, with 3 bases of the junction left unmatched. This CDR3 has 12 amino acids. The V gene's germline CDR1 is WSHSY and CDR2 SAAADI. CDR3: CASRQQGAEAFF. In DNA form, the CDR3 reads TGCGCCAGCAGGCAACAGGGGGCTGAAGCTTTCTTT.

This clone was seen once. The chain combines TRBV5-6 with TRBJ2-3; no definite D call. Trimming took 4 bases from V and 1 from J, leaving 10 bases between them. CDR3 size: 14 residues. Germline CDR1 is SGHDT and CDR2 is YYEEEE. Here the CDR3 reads CASSHGRGTDTQYF. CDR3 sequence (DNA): TGTGCCAGCAGCCACGGTCGGGGCACAGATACGCAGTATTTT.

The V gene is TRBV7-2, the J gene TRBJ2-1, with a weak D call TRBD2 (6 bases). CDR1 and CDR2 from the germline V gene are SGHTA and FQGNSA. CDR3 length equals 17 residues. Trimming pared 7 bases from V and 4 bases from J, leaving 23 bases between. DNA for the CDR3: TGTGCCAGCACCCCCCACCCGGACTACCCAATTTACAATGAGCAGTTCTTC. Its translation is CASTPHPDYPIYNEQFF.

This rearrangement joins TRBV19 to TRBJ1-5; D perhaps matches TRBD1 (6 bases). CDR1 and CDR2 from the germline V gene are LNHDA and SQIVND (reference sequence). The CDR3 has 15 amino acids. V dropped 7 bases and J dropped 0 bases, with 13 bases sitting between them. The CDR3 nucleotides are TGTGCCAGTACCCGGGACACGAATAGCAATCAGCCCCAGCATTTT. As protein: CASTRDTNSNQPQHF.

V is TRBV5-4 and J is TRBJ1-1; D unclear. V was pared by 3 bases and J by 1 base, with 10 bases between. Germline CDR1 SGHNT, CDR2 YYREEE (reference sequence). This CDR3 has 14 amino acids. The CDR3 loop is CASSSPTANTEAFF. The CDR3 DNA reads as TGTGCCAGCAGCTCACCCACTGCGAACACTGAAGCTTTCTTT.

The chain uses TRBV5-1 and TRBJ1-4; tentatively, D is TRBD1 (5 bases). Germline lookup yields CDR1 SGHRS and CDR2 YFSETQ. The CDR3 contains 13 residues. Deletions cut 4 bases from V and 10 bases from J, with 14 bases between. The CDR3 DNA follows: TGCGCCAGCAGCCCGGGGGGGTCCGGAAAACTGTTTTTT. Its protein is CASSPGGSGKLFF.